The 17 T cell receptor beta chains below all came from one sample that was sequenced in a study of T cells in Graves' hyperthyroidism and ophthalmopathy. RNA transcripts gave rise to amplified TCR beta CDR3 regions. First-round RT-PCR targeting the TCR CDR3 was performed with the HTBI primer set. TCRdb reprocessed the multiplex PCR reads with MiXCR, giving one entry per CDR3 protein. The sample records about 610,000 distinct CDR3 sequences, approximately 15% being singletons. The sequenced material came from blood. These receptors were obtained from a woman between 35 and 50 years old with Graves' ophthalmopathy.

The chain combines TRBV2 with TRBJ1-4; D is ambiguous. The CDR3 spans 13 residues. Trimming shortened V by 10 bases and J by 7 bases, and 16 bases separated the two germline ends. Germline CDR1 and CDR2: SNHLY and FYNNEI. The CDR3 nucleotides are TGTGCCACCAAGGGCCAGACGGGTGAAAAACTGTTTTTT. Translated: CATKGQTGEKLFF.

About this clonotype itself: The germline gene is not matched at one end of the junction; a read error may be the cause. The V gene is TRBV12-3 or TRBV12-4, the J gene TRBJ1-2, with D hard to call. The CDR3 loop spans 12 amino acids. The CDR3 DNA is TGTGTCAGCACCCCGGAGCGGGCTGGCTACACCTTC. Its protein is CVSTPERAGYTF.

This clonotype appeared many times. The CDR3 region has the DNA TGCAGTGCTAAACGGGATGAGCAGTTCTTC. Protein: CSAKRDEQFF. The chain employs TRBV20-1 and TRBJ2-1; D call uncertain. V was clipped by 4 bases and J by 8 bases, with 6 bases between them. Looked up from germline, CDR1 is DFQATT and CDR2 is SNEGSKA (reference sequence). This CDR3 comprises 10 residues.

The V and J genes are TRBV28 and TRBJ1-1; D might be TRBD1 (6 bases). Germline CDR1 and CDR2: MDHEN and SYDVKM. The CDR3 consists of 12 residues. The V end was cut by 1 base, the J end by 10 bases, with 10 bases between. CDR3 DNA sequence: TGTGCCAGCAGTTTATTGCAGGGGCGAGCTTTCTTT. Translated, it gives CASSLLQGRAFF.

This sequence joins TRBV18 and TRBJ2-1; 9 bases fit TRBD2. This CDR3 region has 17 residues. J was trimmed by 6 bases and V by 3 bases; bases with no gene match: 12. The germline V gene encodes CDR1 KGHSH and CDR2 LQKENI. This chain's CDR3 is CASSPFLKREVVNEQFF. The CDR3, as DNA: TGTGCCAGCTCACCCTTTCTAAAGCGGGAGGTCGTCAATGAGCAGTTCTTC.

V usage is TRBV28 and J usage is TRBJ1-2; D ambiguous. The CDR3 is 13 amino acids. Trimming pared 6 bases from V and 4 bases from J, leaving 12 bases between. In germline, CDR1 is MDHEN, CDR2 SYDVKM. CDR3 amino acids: CASSNTEIYGYTF. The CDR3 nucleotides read TGTGCCAGCAGCAATACAGAAATCTATGGCTACACCTTC.

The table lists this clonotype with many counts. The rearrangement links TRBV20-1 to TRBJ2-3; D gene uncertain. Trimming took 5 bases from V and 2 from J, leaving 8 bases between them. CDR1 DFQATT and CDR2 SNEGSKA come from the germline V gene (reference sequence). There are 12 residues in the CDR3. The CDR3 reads CSASRLTDTQYF. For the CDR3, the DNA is TGCAGTGCTTCCCGACTCACAGATACGCAGTATTTT.

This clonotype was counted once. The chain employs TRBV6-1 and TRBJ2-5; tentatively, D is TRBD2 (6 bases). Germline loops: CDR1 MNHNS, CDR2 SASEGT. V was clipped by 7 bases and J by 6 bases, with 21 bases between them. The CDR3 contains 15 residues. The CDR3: CASMGTGLGQQTQYF. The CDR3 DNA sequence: TGTGCCAGCATGGGGACGGGACTGGGGCAGCAGACCCAGTACTTC.

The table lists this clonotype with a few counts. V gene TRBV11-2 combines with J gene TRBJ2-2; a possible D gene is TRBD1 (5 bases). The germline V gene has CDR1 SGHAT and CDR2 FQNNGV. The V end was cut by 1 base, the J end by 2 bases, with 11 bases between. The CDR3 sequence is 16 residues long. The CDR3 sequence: CASSLGQISNTGELFF. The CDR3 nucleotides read TGTGCCAGCAGCTTAGGACAGATTTCTAACACCGGGGAGCTGTTTTTT.

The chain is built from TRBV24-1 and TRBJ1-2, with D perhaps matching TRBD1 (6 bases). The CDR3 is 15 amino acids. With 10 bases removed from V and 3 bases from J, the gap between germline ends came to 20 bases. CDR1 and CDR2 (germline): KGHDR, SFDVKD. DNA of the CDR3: TGTGCCACATATGGACAGACGAGGGACGACTATGGCTACACCTTC. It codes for CATYGQTRDDYGYTF.

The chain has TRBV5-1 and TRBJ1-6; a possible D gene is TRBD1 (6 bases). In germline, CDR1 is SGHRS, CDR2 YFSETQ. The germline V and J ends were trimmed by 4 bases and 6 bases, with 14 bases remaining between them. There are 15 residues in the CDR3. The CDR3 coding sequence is TGCGCCAGCAGCGGCCCGGGGGCGGCTAATTCACCCCTCCACTTT. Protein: CASSGPGAANSPLHF.

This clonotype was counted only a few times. CDR3 nucleotides: TGTGCCAGCAGCCACGGAGGGGTTGGTGGCTACACCTTC. The encoded protein is CASSHGGVGGYTF. This sequence joins TRBV3-1 and TRBJ1-2; a possible D gene is TRBD1 (5 bases). This CDR3 contains 13 residues. V was cut by 3 bases and J by 7 bases, with 12 bases left in between. Germline values: CDR1 LGHDT, CDR2 YNNKEL (reference sequence).

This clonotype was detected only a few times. CDR3 bases: TGTGCCAGCAGTCCCCTTAGGGGGGGTGAAGCTTTCTTT. Amino acids: CASSPLRGGEAFF. V gene TRBV2 combines with J gene TRBJ1-1; possible D gene TRBD1, 6 bases. The V gene's germline CDR1 is SNHLY and CDR2 FYNNEI. V was pared by 5 bases and J by 7 bases, with 14 bases between. This CDR3 contains 13 residues. The complete variable domain, with remaining parts taken from reference TRBV2 and TRBJ1-1, reads EPEVTQTPSHQVTQMGQEVILRCVPISNHLYFYWYRQILGQKVEFLVSFYNNEISEKSEIFDDQFSVERPDGSNFTLKIRSTKLEDSAMYFCASSPLRGGEAFFGQGTRLTVV.

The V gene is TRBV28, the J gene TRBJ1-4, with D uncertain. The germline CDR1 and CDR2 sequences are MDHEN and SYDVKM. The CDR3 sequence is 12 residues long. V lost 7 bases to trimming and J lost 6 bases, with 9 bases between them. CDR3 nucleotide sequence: TGTGCCAGCACCTCGCTCTATGAAAAACTGTTTTTT. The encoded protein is CASTSLYEKLFF.

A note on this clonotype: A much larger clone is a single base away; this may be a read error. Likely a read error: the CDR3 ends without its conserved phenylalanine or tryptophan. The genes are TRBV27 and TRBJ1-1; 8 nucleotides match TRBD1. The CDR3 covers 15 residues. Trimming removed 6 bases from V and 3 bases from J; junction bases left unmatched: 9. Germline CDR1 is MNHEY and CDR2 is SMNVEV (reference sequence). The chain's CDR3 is CASRAPGGGYTEAFS. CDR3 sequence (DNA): TGTGCCAGCAGGGCCCCAGGGGGCGGGTACACTGAAGCTTTCTCT.

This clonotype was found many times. DNA for the CDR3: TGTGCCAGCAGTCCAGGACTAGCGGGGGGTTCGGGTGAGCAGTTCTTC. It encodes CASSPGLAGGSGEQFF. The V gene is TRBV12-3 or TRBV12-4, the J gene TRBJ2-1, with 14 positions matching TRBD2. The CDR3 length is 16 residues. The junction had 9 bases not matched to a gene; V was cut back by 5 bases and J by 9 bases.

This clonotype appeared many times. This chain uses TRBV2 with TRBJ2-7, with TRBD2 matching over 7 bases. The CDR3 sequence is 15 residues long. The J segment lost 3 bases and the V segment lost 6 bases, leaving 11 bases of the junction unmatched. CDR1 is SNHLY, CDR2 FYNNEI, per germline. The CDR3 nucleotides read TGTGCCAGCAGGAGTGAGGTGGGCGGGAGCTACGAGCAGTACTTC. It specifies CASRSEVGGSYEQYF.